This T cell receptor beta chain is drawn from a study of blood T cell repertoires in COVID-19. Turning to the study itself: Acute and convalescent COVID-19 samples came from the United States, Italy and Spain.

TCRdb keeps only in-frame clones here, not all; method: immunoSEQ multiplex PCR. The data show about 30,000 clones, around four fifths seen once. CDR1 is SNHLY and CDR2 is FYNNEI in the germline V gene. This CDR3 comprises 13 residues. V shed 11 bases and J shed 3 bases, with 15 bases lying between them. The chain links TRBV2 to TRBJ2-3; the D gene is possibly TRBD2 (5 bases). The source is a woman between 65 and 79 years old with active or convalescent COVID-19. Material: peripheral blood. This CDR3 is CASAVQRTDTQYF. CDR3 nucleotide sequence: TGTGCCTCCGCAGTACAGCGGACAGATACGCAGTATTTT.